This T cell receptor beta chain was retrieved from a study of neurological immune-mediated disorders. General study results and limits: Phylogenetic grouping assigned the repertoires of 18 of 34 multiple sclerosis patients to a single cluster of related CDR3 sequences. This cluster may be a repertoire-level signature.

The time point here: longitudinal time-point 2. Over 170 million TCR-beta sequences from 15-18 subjects were obtained in each sequencing run. TCRdb ran MiXCR on the 5' RACE reads and lists one entry per CDR3 protein. The sample records about 80,000 distinct CDR3 sequences, 5.8% being singletons. This clonotype was detected ten times or more. Its matching antigen is unknown. This CDR3 region has 14 residues. V was pared by 5 bases and J by 3 bases, with 11 bases between. Germline V gene lookup returns CDR1 SEHNR and CDR2 FQNEAQ (reference sequence). This TCR came from a woman in her sixties with multiple sclerosis. The specimen sequenced was PBMCs. The chain employs TRBV7-9 and TRBJ1-5; the D gene is possibly TRBD1 (6 bases). CDR3 residues: CASSLRGNNQPQHF. The CDR3 DNA reads as TGTGCCAGCAGCCTGAGGGGGAACAATCAGCCCCAGCATTTT.